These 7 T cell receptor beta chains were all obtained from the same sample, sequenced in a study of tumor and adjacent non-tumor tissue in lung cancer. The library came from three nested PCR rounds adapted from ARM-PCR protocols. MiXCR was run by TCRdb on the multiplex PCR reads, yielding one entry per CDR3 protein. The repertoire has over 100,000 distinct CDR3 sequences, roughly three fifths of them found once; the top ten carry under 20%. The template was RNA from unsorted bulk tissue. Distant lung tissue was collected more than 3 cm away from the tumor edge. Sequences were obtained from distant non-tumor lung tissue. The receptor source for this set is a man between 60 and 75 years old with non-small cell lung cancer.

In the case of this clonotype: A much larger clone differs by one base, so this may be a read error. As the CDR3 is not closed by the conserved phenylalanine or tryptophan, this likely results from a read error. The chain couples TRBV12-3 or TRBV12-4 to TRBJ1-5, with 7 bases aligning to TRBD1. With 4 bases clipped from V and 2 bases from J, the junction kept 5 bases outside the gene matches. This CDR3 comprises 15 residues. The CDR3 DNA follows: TGTGCCAGCAGTTGGAGGGGGCCTGGCAATCAGCCCCAGCATCTT. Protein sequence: CASSWRGPGNQPQHL.

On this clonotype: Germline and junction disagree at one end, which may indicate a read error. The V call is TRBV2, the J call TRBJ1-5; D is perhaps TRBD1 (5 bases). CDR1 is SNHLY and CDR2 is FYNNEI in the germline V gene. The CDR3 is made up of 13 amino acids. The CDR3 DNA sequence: TGTACCAGCAGTGACGACAGCGATCAGCCCCAGCATTTT. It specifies CTSSDDSDQPQHF.

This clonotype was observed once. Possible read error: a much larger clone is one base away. The DNA for the CDR3 is TGCAGTGCTAGATACGGGACAGGGGATACGGGGACAAACATTCAGTACTTC. Its protein is CSARYGTGDTGTNIQYF. The chain has TRBV20-1 and TRBJ2-4, with 10 nucleotides matching TRBD1. V shed 2 bases, J shed 6 bases, and the junction held 13 bases outside the gene matches. CDR1 and CDR2 from the germline V gene are DFQATT and SNEGSKA (reference sequence). The CDR3 totals 17 residues.

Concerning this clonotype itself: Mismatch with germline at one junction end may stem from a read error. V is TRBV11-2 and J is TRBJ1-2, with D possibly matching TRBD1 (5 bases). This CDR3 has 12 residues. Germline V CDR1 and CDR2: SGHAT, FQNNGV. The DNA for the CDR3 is TGTGCCGACAGCCAGACAGCTTATGGCTACACGTTC. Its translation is CADSQTAYGYTF.

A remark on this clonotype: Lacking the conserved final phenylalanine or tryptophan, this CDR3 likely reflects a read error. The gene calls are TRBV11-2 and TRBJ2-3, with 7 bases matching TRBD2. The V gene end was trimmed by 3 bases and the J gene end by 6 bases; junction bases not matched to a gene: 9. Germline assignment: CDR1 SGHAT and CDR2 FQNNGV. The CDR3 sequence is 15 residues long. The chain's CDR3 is CASSFAGAFCDTQYL. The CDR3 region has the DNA TGTGCCAGCAGCTTTGCGGGAGCGTTTTGCGATACGCAGTATTTG.

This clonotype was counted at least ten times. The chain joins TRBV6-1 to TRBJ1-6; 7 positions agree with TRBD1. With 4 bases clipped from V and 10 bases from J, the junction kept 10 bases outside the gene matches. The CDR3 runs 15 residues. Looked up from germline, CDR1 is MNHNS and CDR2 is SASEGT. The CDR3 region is CASSVGTDGYSPLHF. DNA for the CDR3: TGTGCCAGCAGTGTCGGGACAGACGGATACTCACCCCTCCACTTT.

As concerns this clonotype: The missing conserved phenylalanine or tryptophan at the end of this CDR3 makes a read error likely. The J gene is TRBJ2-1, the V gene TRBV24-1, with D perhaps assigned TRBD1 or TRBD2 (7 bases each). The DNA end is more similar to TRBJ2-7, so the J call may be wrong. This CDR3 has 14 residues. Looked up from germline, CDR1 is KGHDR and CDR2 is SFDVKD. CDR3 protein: CATRGGSSYNEQYI. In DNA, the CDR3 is TGCGCCACCAGGGGGGGGAGCTCCTACAATGAGCAGTACATC.